This T cell receptor (beta chain) was sequenced during a study of T cell changes during pregnancy in multiple sclerosis. The germline V gene has CDR1 SGDLS and CDR2 YYNGEE. The junction had 0 bases not matched to a gene; V was cut back by 0 bases and J by 4 bases. This CDR3 is built from 13 residues. TCRdb keeps only in-frame clones here, not all; method: immunoSEQ multiplex PCR. Of fewer than 50,000 clones listed, less than 95% are singletons. Comments on this clone: At the DNA level, this CDR3 is encoded by other sequences in the same sample as well.

The chain uses TRBV9 and TRBJ1-1; 7 positions agree with TRBD1. The sequenced sample was CD8+ T cells from peripheral blood mononuclear cells, obtained in the first trimester of pregnancy. The origin of this receptor is a female donor with multiple sclerosis, enrolled in a pregnancy study. CDR3 coding DNA: TGTGCCAGCAGCGTAGGGACAGGCACTGAAGCTTTCTTT. Translated: CASSVGTGTEAFF.